This record covers a single TCR beta chain. The antigen is unknown. Using its own MiXCR run on the reads, TCRdb lists one record per CDR3 protein. The data hold 680,000 or so distinct CDR3 sequences, with around 32% observed a single time. This entry belongs to a study of T cell repertoires in cytomegalovirus infection. The CDR3 length is 15 residues. V was shortened by 8 bases and J by 5 bases, with 19 bases between the two germline ends. Per germline, CDR1 LNHDA and CDR2 SQIVND (reference sequence). This sample comprised cultured PBMCs, obtained from culture after CMV antigen stimulation. The genes are TRBV19 and TRBJ1-5, with D possibly being TRBD1 (5 bases). The TCR comes from a human donor in good health (CMV status not recorded). Some clones in this sample may be carry-over from other donors' samples. The CDR3 spells CASGRRDLRYQPQHF. The CDR3, as DNA: TGTGCCAGTGGCCGGAGGGACCTCCGATATCAGCCCCAGCATTTT.